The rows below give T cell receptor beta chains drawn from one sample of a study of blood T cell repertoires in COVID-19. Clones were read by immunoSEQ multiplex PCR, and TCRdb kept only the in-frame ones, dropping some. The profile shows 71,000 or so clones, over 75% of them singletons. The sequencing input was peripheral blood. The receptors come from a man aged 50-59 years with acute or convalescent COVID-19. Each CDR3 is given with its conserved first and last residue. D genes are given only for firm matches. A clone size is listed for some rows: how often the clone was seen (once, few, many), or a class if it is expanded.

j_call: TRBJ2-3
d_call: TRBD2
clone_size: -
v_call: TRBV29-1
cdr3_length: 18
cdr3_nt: TGCAGCGTTGAAGATTTATCGTTGGCGGGGCCCGGGGGGGATACGCAGTATTTT
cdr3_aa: CSVEDLSLAGPGGDTQYF

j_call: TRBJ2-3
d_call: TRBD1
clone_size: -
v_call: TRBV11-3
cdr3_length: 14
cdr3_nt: TGTGCCAGCAGCTTCCGGACAGGGGACGATACGCAGTATTTT
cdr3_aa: CASSFRTGDDTQYF

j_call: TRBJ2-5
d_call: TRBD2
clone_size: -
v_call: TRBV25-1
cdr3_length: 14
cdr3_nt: TGTGCCAGCAGTGGACTAGCGGGGAGGGAGACCCAGTACTTC
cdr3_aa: CASSGLAGRETQYF

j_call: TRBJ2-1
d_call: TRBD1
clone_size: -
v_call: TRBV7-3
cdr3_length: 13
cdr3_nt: TGTGCCAGCAGCCCGGGACAGCGGAGTGAGCAGTTCTTC
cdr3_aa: CASSPGQRSEQFF

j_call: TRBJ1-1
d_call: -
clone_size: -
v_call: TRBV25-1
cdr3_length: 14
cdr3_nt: TGTGCCAGCAGAGAAACAGGGTTCGGCACTGAAGCTTTCTTT
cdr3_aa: CASRETGFGTEAFF

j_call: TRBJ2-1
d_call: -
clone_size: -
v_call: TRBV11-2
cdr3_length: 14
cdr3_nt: TGTGCCAGCAGCTTAGCGGGCTCCTACAATGAGCAGTTCTTC
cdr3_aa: CASSLAGSYNEQFF

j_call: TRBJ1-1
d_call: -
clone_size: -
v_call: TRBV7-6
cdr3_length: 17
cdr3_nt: TGTGCCAGCAGCTTAGCGCGGTCGACAGCACTGAACACTGAAGCTTTCTTT
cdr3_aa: CASSLARSTALNTEAFF

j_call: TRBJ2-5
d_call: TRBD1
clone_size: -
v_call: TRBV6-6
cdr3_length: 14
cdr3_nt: TGTGCCAGCAGTTTTCGACAGGGGATAGAGACCCAGTACTTC
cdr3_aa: CASSFRQGIETQYF

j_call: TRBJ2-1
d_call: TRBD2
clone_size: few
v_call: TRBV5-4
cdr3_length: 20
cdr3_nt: TGTGCCAGCAGCCCAACCGGGACTAGCGGGAGGGCCCTCGTTTACAATGAGCAGTTCTTC
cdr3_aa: CASSPTGTSGRALVYNEQFF

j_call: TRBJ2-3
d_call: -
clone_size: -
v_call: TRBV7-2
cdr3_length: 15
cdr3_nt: TGTGCCAGCAGCTTACAGTGGGCTAGCACAGATACGCAGTATTTT
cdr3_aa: CASSLQWASTDTQYF

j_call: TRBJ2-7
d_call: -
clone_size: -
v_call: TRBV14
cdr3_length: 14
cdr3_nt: TGTGCCAGCAGCCAAGGCCCAGGTCGCCACGAGCAGTACTTC
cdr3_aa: CASSQGPGRHEQYF

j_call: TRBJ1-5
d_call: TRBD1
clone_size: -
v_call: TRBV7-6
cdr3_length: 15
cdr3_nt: TGTGCCAGCAGCCTGACACAGGGGGACAATCAGCCCCAGCATTTT
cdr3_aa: CASSLTQGDNQPQHF

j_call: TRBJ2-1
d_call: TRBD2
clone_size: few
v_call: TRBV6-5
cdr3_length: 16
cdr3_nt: TGTGCCAGCAGTTACCAAGGACTAGCGGGGAGGAATGAGCAGTTCTTC
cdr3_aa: CASSYQGLAGRNEQFF

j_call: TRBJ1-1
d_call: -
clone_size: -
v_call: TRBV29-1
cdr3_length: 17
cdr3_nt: TGCAGCGTTGAAGGTAAGGGACACGCTAAAGATCGCACTGAAGCTTTCTTT
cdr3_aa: CSVEGKGHAKDRTEAFF

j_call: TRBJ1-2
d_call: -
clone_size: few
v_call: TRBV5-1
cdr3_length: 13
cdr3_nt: TGCGCCAGCAGCCCTACAGGGAACTATGGCTACACCTTC
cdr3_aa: CASSPTGNYGYTF

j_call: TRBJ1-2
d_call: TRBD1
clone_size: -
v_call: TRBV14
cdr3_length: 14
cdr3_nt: TGTGCCAGCAGCCGAAAGGACAGGAAGTATGGCTACACCTTC
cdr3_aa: CASSRKDRKYGYTF

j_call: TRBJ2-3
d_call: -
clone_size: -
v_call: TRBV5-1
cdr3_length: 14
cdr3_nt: TGCGCCAGCAGCTTGGCGGATAGGGGAGATACGCAGTATTTT
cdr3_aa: CASSLADRGDTQYF

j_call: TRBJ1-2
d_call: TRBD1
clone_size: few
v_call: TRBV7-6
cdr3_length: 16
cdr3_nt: TGTGCCAGCAGCTCAGGCCCCGGGACAGGGAACTATGGCTACACCTTC
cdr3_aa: CASSSGPGTGNYGYTF

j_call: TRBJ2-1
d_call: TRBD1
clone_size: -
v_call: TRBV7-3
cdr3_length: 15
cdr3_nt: TGTGCCAGCAGCGCGGGACAGGGCCCCTACAATGAGCAGTTCTTC
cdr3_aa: CASSAGQGPYNEQFF

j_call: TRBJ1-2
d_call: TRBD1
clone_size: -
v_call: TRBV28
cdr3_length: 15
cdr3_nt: TGTGCCAGCACGTACCGGGACAGGAACTCAGGGGGCTACACCTTC
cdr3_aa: CASTYRDRNSGGYTF

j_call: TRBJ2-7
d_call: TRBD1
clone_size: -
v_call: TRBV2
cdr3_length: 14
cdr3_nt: TGTGCCAGCAGTGAGGACAGGGGGATCTACGAGCAGTACTTC
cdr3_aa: CASSEDRGIYEQYF

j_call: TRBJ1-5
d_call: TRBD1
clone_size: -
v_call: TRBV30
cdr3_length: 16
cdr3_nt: TGTGCCTGGAGTGTACCCAAGACAGGGGGCAATCAGCCCCAGCATTTT
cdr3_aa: CAWSVPKTGGNQPQHF

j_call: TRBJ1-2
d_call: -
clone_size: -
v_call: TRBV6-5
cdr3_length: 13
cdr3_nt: TGTGCCGGGGCGCAAGTAGCTAACTATGGCTACACCTTC
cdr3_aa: CAGAQVANYGYTF

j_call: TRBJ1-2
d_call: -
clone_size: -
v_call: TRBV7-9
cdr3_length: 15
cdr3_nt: TGTGCCAGCAGCCGACGGGATTCACGACAGGTGGGCTACACCTTC
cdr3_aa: CASSRRDSRQVGYTF

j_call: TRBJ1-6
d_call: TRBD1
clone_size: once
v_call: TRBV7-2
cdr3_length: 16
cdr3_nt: TGTGCCAGCAGCTTAGGGTCAGGGACAGGGGGTTCACCCCTCCACTTT
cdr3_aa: CASSLGSGTGGSPLHF

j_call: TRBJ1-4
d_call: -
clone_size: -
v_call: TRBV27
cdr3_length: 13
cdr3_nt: TGTGCCAGCAGGGACATCTCTAATGAAAAACTGTTTTTT
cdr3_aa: CASRDISNEKLFF

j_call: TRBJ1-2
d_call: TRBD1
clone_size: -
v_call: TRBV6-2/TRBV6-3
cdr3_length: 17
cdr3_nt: TGTGCCAGCAGTTACGCCCTACAGGGGGCACGTTACTATGGCTACACCTTC
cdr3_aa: CASSYALQGARYYGYTF

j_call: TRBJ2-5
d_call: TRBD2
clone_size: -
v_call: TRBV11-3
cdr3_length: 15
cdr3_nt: TGTGCCAGCAGCTTAGGGGCCGGGGGGGGAGAGACCCAGTACTTC
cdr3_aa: CASSLGAGGGETQYF

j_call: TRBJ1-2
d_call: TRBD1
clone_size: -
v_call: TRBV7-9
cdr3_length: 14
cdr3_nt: TGTGCCAGCAGCCCAGGACAGGGGAACTATGGCTACACCTTC
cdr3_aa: CASSPGQGNYGYTF

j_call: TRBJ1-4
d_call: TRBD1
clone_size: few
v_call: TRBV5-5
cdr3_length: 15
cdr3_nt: TGTGCCAGCAGCTTGGGGACAGGGCTAAATGAAAAACTGTTTTTT
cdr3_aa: CASSLGTGLNEKLFF

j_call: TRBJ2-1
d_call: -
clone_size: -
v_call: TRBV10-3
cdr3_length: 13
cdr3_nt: TGTGCCATCAGGCACGCCCGGTACAATGAGCAGTTCTTC
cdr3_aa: CAIRHARYNEQFF

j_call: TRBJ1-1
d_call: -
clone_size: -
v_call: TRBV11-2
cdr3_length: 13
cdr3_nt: TGTGCCAGCAGCCCACAGAGAAACACTGAAGCTTTCTTT
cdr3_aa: CASSPQRNTEAFF

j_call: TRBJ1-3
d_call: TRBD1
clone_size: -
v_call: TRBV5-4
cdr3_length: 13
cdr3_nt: TGTGCCAGCAGCGTCGGACAGGGGAACACCATATATTTT
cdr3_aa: CASSVGQGNTIYF

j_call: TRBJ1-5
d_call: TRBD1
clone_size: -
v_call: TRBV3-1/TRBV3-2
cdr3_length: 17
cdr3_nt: TGTGCCAGCAGCCAAGATATGGGGACAGGTTTAAATCAGCCCCAGCATTTT
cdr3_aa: CASSQDMGTGLNQPQHF

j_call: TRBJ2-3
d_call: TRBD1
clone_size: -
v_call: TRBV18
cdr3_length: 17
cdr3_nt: TGTGCCAGCTCACCACCGAGAGGACAGGGTCTCACAGATACGCAGTATTTT
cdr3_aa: CASSPPRGQGLTDTQYF

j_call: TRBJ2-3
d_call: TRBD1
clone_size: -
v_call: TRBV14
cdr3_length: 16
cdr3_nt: TGTGCCAGCAGCCAAAGCTGGACAGGGGGCTCAGATACGCAGTATTTT
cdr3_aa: CASSQSWTGGSDTQYF

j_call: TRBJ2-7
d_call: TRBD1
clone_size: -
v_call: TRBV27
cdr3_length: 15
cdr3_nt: TGTGCCAGCAGTAGACGTCCGGGACAGGGCTACGAGCAGTACTTC
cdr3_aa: CASSRRPGQGYEQYF

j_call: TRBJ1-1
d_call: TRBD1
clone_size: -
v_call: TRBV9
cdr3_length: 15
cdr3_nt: TGTGCCAGCAGCGTAGAACAGGGGGTTCACACTGAAGCTTTCTTT
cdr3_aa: CASSVEQGVHTEAFF

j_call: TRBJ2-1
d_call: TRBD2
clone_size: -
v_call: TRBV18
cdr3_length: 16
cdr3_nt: TGTGCCAGCTCACCACCTAGCGGGGGAGGTAAAAATGAGCAGTTCTTC
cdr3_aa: CASSPPSGGGKNEQFF

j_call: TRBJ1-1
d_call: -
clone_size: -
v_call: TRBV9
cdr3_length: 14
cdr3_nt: TGTGCCAGCAGCGTAGAGGGGGGGCGGACTGAAGCTTTCTTT
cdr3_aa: CASSVEGGRTEAFF

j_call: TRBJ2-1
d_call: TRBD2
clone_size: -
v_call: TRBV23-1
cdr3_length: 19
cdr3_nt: TGCGCCAGCAGTCAACGGACTAGCGGGGGACCCTACTCCTACAATGAGCAGTTCTTC
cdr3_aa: CASSQRTSGGPYSYNEQFF

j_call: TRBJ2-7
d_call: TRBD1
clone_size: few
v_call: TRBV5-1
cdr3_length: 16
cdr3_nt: TGCGCCAGCACTCTCTTGTCCGGGACAGCTAACTACGAGCAGTACTTC
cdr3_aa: CASTLLSGTANYEQYF

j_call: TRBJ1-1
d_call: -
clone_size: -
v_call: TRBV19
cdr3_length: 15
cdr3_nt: TGTGCCAGTAGTAAGTTGTTCACTGGGAACACTGAAGCTTTCTTT
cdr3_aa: CASSKLFTGNTEAFF

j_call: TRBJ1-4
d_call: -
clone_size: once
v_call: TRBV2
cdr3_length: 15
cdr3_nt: TGTGCCAGCAGGTCTTCAGGGGAGAGTAATGAAAAACTGTTTTTT
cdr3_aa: CASRSSGESNEKLFF

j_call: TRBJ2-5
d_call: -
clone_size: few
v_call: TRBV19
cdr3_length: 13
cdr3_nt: TGTGCCAGTGCCAGGGTGTACCAAGAGACCCAGTACTTC
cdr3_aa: CASARVYQETQYF

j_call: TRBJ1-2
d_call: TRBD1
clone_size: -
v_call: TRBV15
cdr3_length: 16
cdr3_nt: TGTGCCACCAGCGGATTCGGGGACAGGGACAACTATGGCTACACCTTC
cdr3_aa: CATSGFGDRDNYGYTF

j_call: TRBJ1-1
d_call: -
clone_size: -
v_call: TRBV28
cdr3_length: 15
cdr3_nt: TGTGCCAGCAGTTTAGGGGGGATGGGGAACACTGAAGCTTTCTTT
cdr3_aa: CASSLGGMGNTEAFF

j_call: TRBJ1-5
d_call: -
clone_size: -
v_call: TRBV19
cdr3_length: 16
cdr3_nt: TGTGCCAGTAGAACCCCGGGCTCCGCGGGGAATCAGCCCCAGCATTTT
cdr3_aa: CASRTPGSAGNQPQHF

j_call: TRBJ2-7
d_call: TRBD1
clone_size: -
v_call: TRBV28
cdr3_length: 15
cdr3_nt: TGTGCCAGCAGTTTTCTGGGACAGGGAAGGAACGAGCAGTACTTC
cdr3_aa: CASSFLGQGRNEQYF

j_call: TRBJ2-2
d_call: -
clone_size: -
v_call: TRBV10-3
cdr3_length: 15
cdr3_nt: TGTGCCATCAGTGAGTCGGCAGGGGTCACCGGGGAGCTGTTTTTT
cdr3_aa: CAISESAGVTGELFF

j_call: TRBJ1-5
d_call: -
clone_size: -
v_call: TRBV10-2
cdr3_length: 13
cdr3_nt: TGCGCCAGCAGTGGAGCTAACAATCAGCCCCAGCATTTT
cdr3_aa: CASSGANNQPQHF

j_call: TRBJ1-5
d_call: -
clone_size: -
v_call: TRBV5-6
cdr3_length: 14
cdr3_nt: TGTGCCAGCAGCTTGCAGGGGAAGGCTCAGCCCCAGCATTTT
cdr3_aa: CASSLQGKAQPQHF

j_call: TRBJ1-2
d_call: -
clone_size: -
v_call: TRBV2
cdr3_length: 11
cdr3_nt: TGTGCCAGCAGTAACTCGGAGCTAAACACCTTC
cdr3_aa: CASSNSELNTF

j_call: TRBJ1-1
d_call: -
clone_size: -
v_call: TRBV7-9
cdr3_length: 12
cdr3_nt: TGTGCCAGCGCCTCCTCGGGCACTGAAGCTTTCTTT
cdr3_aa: CASASSGTEAFF

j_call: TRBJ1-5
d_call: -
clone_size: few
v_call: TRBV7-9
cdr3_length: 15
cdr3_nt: TGTGCCAGCAGCTTAGAGGCAGGTCCCAATCAGCCCCAGCATTTT
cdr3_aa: CASSLEAGPNQPQHF